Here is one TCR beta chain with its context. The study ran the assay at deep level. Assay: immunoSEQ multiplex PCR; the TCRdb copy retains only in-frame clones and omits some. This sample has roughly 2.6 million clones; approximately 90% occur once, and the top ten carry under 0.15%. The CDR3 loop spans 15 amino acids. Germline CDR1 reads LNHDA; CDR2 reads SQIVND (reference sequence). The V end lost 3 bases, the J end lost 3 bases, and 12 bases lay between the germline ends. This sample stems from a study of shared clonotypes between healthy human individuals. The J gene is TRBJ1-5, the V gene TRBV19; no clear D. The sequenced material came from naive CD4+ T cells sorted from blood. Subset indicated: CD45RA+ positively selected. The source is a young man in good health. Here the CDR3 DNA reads TGTGCCAGTAGTATTAATCAGGTTCCCAATCAGCCCCAGCATTTT. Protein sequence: CASSINQVPNQPQHF.